The 29 T cell receptor beta chains below come from one sample, sequenced in a study of OX40 agonist ivuxolimab in advanced cancers. TCRdb keeps only in-frame clones here, not all; method: immunoSEQ multiplex PCR. The sample lists 70,000 to 95,000 clones, approximately 86% occurring once. Source: CD4+ or CD8+ T cells sorted from blood, taken in a trial of the OX40 agonist ivuxolimab. The receptors shown here come from an adult with an advanced solid tumor such as melanoma, head and neck, liver or kidney cancer.

The CDR3 nucleotides read TGTGCCAGCAGCGGGACTCCCAGCTCCTACAATGAGCAGTTCTTC. Protein: CASSGTPSSYNEQFF. The chain is built from TRBV9 and TRBJ2-1; possible D gene TRBD2, 5 bases. V lost 3 bases and J 0 bases, leaving 10 bases between the germline ends. Germline V CDR1 and CDR2: SGDLS, YYNGEE. There are 15 residues in the CDR3. Variable domain in full (rest from reference TRBV9 and TRBJ2-1): DSGVTQTPKHLITATGQRVTLRCSPRSGDLSVYWYQQSLDQGLQFLIQYYNGEERAKGNILERFSAQQFPDLHSELNLSSLELGDSALYFCASSGTPSSYNEQFFGPGTRLTVL.

The genes are TRBV6-5 and TRBJ2-7, with D perhaps assigned TRBD1 or TRBD2 (5 bases each). The V gene lost 6 bases and the J gene lost 4 bases, with 16 bases spanning the gap. The V gene's germline CDR1 is MNHEY and CDR2 SVGAGI. The CDR3 has 14 residues. The CDR3 loop is CASSPRERTYEQYF. In DNA form, the CDR3 reads TGTGCCAGCAGCCCCAGGGAGCGGACATACGAGCAGTACTTC.

The rearrangement joins TRBV4-2 to TRBJ2-5; the match to TRBD2 covers 13 bases. CDR3 length equals 18 residues. Germline lookup yields CDR1 LGHNA and CDR2 YNFKEQ. J lost 2 bases, V lost 4 bases, and 10 bases had no gene match. For the CDR3, the DNA is TGTGCCAGCAGCCGGGGGGGGACTAGCGGGACCTATCAAGAGACCCAGTACTTC. Its translation is CASSRGGTSGTYQETQYF.

V is TRBV9 and J is TRBJ2-3; 10 bases align to TRBD1. The CDR3 contains 15 residues. V trimming: 4 bases; J trimming: 4 bases; junction bases outside the gene matches: 6. Germline CDR1 reads SGDLS; CDR2 reads YYNGEE. The CDR3 DNA follows: TGTGCCAGCAGCCAACCGGGACAGGGGCCAGATACGCAGTATTTT. Protein: CASSQPGQGPDTQYF.

The chain recombines TRBV5-5 with TRBJ1-3, with a tentative D call TRBD1 (5 bases). There are 15 residues in the CDR3. The germline CDR1 and CDR2 sequences are SGHKS and YYEKEE (reference sequence). The ends were cut back, 4 bases at V and 1 base at J, with 12 bases in the middle. The CDR3 DNA reads as TGTGCCAGCAGCACGGGACTCTTTTCTGGAAACACCATATATTTT. Translation gives CASSTGLFSGNTIYF.

This sequence joins TRBV6-5 and TRBJ1-1; unclear D gene. CDR3 size: 15 residues. The V end lost 5 bases, the J end lost 0 bases, and 13 bases lay between the germline ends. CDR1 and CDR2 from the germline V gene are MNHEY and SVGAGI. The CDR3 spells CASSHQRPMNTEAFF. The CDR3 DNA reads as TGTGCCAGCAGTCATCAGAGGCCCATGAACACTGAAGCTTTCTTT.

This clone was counted a single time. The V call is TRBV5-1, the J call TRBJ2-7, with TRBD1 matching 9 bases. The CDR3 is 13 residues long. Germline values: CDR1 SGHRS, CDR2 YFSETQ. The J segment lost 7 bases and the V segment lost 4 bases, leaving 6 bases of the junction unmatched. DNA for the CDR3: TGCGCCAGCAGCGGGGACAGGGCTAGAGAGCAGTACTTC. Amino acid sequence: CASSGDRAREQYF.

The gene calls are TRBV28 and TRBJ2-2; 10 positions agree with TRBD1. The CDR3 spans 16 residues. The V gene's germline CDR1 is MDHEN and CDR2 SYDVKM. Trimming at V came to 0 bases and at J to 4 bases, leaving 2 bases not matched to a gene. CDR3 DNA: TGTGCCAGCAGTTTATGGGGACAGGGGCGCACCGGGGAGCTGTTTTTT. As protein: CASSLWGQGRTGELFF.

The gene calls are TRBV5-1 and TRBJ1-1, with TRBD1 as a possible D gene (5 bases). Trimming took 0 bases from V and 1 from J, leaving 10 bases between them. The CDR3 has 15 amino acids. Germline CDR1 SGHRS, CDR2 YFSETQ. The CDR3 DNA follows: TGCGCCAGCAGCTTGGAGTGGGGCGGGAACACTGAAGCTTTCTTT. This codes for CASSLEWGGNTEAFF. The whole variable domain, remainder taken from reference TRBV5-1 and TRBJ1-1, is KAGVTQTPRYLIKTRGQQVTLSCSPISGHRSVSWYQQTPGQGLQFLFEYFSETQRNKGNFPGRFSGRQFSNSRSEMNVSTLELGDSALYLCASSLEWGGNTEAFFGQGTRLTVV.

The genes are TRBV11-2 and TRBJ2-5; D ambiguous. In germline, CDR1 is SGHAT, CDR2 FQNNGV. Trimming removed 6 bases at V and 7 bases at J, with 9 bases between. CDR3 length: 11 amino acids. The CDR3 here is CASRGSRTQYF. DNA for the CDR3: TGTGCCAGCAGAGGTTCGAGGACCCAGTACTTC.

The chain employs TRBV11-2 and TRBJ2-5; possible D gene TRBD2, 6 bases. Trimming cost V 4 bases and J 2 bases, with 8 bases left between them. Germline V gives CDR1 SGHAT, CDR2 FQNNGV. The CDR3 has 13 amino acids. CDR3 bases: TGTGCCAGCAGCTGGGGGGTACAAGAGACCCAGTACTTC. Translating gives CASSWGVQETQYF.

The V call is TRBV27, the J call TRBJ2-1; 7 nucleotides match TRBD2. Germline loops: CDR1 MNHEY, CDR2 SMNVEV (reference sequence). Losses at the gene ends were 7 bases for V and 4 bases for J; bases not matched to a gene: 7. The CDR3 runs to 14 residues. This chain's CDR3 is CASTGTKSYNEQFF. CDR3 sequence (DNA): TGTGCCAGCACTGGGACTAAATCTTACAATGAGCAGTTCTTC.

The chain is built from TRBV7-2 and TRBJ2-3; 8 bases line up with TRBD1. The germline V gene encodes CDR1 SGHTA and CDR2 FQGNSA. Trimming removed 5 bases from V and 2 bases from J; junction bases left unmatched: 9. The CDR3 extends over 16 amino acids. For the CDR3, the DNA is TGTGCCAGCAGCAAAACGACAGGGGAGGTCACAGATACGCAGTATTTT. Translation gives CASSKTTGEVTDTQYF.

The rearrangement links TRBV7-2 to TRBJ2-7; 8 bases agree with TRBD2. Germline CDR1 is SGHTA and CDR2 is FQGNSA. The CDR3 covers 15 residues. J gave up 9 bases and V 5 bases, and 15 bases lay outside the gene matches. CDR3 sequence reads: CASSQNSGTHFAQYF. The DNA for the CDR3 is TGTGCCAGCAGCCAGAATAGCGGGACCCATTTTGCGCAGTACTTC.

The gene calls are TRBV6-1 and TRBJ2-7; D gene uncertain. V was cut by 6 bases and J by 3 bases, with 3 bases left in between. The CDR3 extends over 10 amino acids. From germline, CDR1 is MNHNS and CDR2 SASEGT. The CDR3 loop reads CASRDYEQYF. The CDR3 DNA is TGTGCCAGCAGAGACTACGAGCAGTACTTC.

J is TRBJ2-7 and V is TRBV19; no reliable D call. CDR1 is LNHDA and CDR2 is SQIVND in the germline V gene (reference sequence). The length of the CDR3 is 13 residues. The V gene lost 6 bases and the J gene lost 2 bases, with 11 bases spanning the gap. CDR3 sequence: CASSPATTYEQYF. The CDR3 DNA reads TGTGCCAGTAGCCCCGCCACCACCTACGAGCAGTACTTC.

This chain uses TRBV29-1 with TRBJ2-3; D tentatively fits TRBD1 or TRBD2 (6 bases each). CDR3 length: 13 amino acids. Germline CDR1 and CDR2: SQVTM and ANQGSEA. Trimming took 4 bases from V and 4 from J, leaving 12 bases between them. CDR3 nucleotide sequence: TGCAGCGTTGCCGAGGGGGGCGCAGATACGCAGTATTTT. This sequence encodes CSVAEGGADTQYF.

The chain joins TRBV7-2 to TRBJ1-1, with D tentatively TRBD1 (6 bases). V dropped 2 bases and J dropped 5 bases, with 15 bases sitting between them. This CDR3 comprises 15 residues. Germline V CDR1 and CDR2: SGHTA, FQGNSA. The CDR3 DNA reads as TGTGCCAGCAGCTTAATCCAGGGGAGGGGGACTGAAGCTTTCTTT. The encoded protein is CASSLIQGRGTEAFF.

The chain recombines TRBV21-1 with TRBJ2-7; the D call TRBD1 from the table was never checked on the DNA. TRBV21-1 is given as a pseudogene. This CDR3 has 16 amino acids. The CDR3 region is CASSSRPGQGVFEQYF. The DNA of the CDR3 is TGTGCCAGCAGCTCCCGACCGGGACAGGGGGTCTTCGAGCAGTACTTC.

The rearrangement joins TRBV5-4 to TRBJ2-1; D is unresolved. The CDR3 contains 15 residues. The germline V and J ends were trimmed by 4 bases and 2 bases, with 13 bases remaining between them. The germline gives CDR1 SGHNT, CDR2 YYREEE (reference sequence). The chain's CDR3 is CASSKNDETYNEQFF. In nucleotides, the CDR3 is TGTGCCAGCAGCAAAAACGACGAAACCTACAATGAGCAGTTCTTC. The full variable domain, in which reference TRBV5-4 and TRBJ2-1 provide the parts outside the CDR3, is ETGVTQSPTHLIKTRGQQVTLRCSSQSGHNTVSWYQQALGQGPQFIFQYYREEENGRGNFPPRFSGLQFPNYSSELNVNALELDDSALYLCASSKNDETYNEQFFGPGTRLTVL.

The CDR3 is CASSLGQSQNTIYF. CDR3 DNA sequence: TGTGCCAGCAGCTTAGGGCAGTCCCAAAACACCATATATTTT. This chain connects TRBV7-8 to TRBJ1-3; D not resolved. CDR1 is SGHVS and CDR2 is FQNEAQ in the germline V gene. The CDR3 contains 14 residues. V gave up 1 base and J gave up 6 bases, with 10 bases separating them.

V and J are TRBV28 and TRBJ2-5, with D perhaps TRBD1 (8 bases). V was trimmed by 3 bases and J by 5 bases, leaving 16 bases between them. The CDR3 has 15 amino acids. Looked up from germline, CDR1 is MDHEN and CDR2 is SYDVKM. For the CDR3, the DNA is TGTGCCAGCAGTTTTGTGACACAGGGGGGGGAGACCCAGTACTTC. It codes for CASSFVTQGGETQYF.

The chain links TRBV6-1 to TRBJ1-5; D unresolved. Germline V CDR1 and CDR2: MNHNS, SASEGT. This CDR3 comprises 14 residues. Trimming shortened V by 2 bases and J by 0 bases, and 5 bases separated the two germline ends. The CDR3 DNA sequence: TGTGCCAGCAGTGAATCGGGTAGCAATCAGCCCCAGCATTTT. Translated, it gives CASSESGSNQPQHF.

This clone was recorded once. In nucleotides, the CDR3 is TGTGCCAGCAGCTTGACACCTAACTATGGCTACACCTTC. This sequence encodes CASSLTPNYGYTF. The chain links TRBV11-2 to TRBJ1-2, with D unresolved. V was shortened by 3 bases and J by 0 bases, with 5 bases between the two germline ends. This CDR3 has 13 amino acids. Per the germline V gene, CDR1 is SGHAT and CDR2 is FQNNGV.

This chain links TRBV5-5 with TRBJ1-1, with D uncertain. Germline V lookup: CDR1 SGHKS, CDR2 YYEKEE (reference sequence). The V gene lost 0 bases and the J gene lost 1 base, with 13 bases spanning the gap. The CDR3 loop spans 16 amino acids. Here the CDR3 reads CASSLVIGRTNTEAFF. As DNA, the CDR3 is TGTGCCAGCAGCTTGGTCATTGGCAGGACGAACACTGAAGCTTTCTTT.

V is TRBV19 and J is TRBJ2-7, with 7 bases identical to TRBD2. The CDR3 is made up of 14 amino acids. The germline V gene has CDR1 LNHDA and CDR2 SQIVND (reference sequence). The V and J ends lost 3 bases and 6 bases, in that order; junction bases with no gene match: 8. The CDR3 DNA follows: TGTGCCAGTAGTATCTTCGGACTAGAGAGCGAGCAGTACTTC. Protein: CASSIFGLESEQYF.

The chain joins TRBV7-2 to TRBJ1-5; no clear D gene. Germline lookup yields CDR1 SGHTA and CDR2 FQGNSA. V lost 0 bases and J 0 bases, leaving 9 bases between the germline ends. This CDR3 has 16 residues. The CDR3: CASSLAPGVSNQPQHF. The DNA for the CDR3 is TGTGCCAGCAGCTTAGCGCCCGGGGTTAGCAATCAGCCCCAGCATTTT. Combining the CDR3 with reference TRBV7-2 and TRBJ1-5 gives the whole variable domain GAGVSQSPSNKVTEKGKDVELRCDPISGHTALYWYRQSLGQGLEFLIYFQGNSAPDKSGLPSDRFSAERTGGSVSTLTIQRTQQEDSAVYLCASSLAPGVSNQPQHFGDGTRLSIL.

The chain joins TRBV6-5 to TRBJ2-3, with TRBD1 matching over 10 bases. The CDR3 runs to 13 residues. V lost 7 bases and J lost 6; bases outside the gene matches: 4. Germline CDR1 MNHEY, CDR2 SVGAGI. The CDR3 is CASTGTGVDTQYF. CDR3 in DNA: TGTGCCAGCACCGGGACAGGGGTGGATACGCAGTATTTT.

V usage is TRBV9 and J usage is TRBJ2-1; 7 positions match TRBD2. Germline V lookup: CDR1 SGDLS, CDR2 YYNGEE. This CDR3 is built from 16 residues. V lost 3 bases to trimming and J lost 0 bases; unmatched junction nucleotides: 6. The CDR3: CASSADSGFSYNEQFF. As DNA, the CDR3 is TGTGCCAGCAGCGCAGATAGCGGGTTCTCCTACAATGAGCAGTTCTTC.